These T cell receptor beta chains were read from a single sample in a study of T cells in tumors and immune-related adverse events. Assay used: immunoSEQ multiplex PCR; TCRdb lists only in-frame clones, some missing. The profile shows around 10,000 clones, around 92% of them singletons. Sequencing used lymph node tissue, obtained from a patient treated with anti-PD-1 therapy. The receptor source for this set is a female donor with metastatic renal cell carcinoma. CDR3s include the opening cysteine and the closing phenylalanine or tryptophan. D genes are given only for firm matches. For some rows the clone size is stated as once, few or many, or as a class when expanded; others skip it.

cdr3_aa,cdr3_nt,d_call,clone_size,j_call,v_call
CASSATGGGQPQHF,TGTGCCAGCAGCGCTACAGGGGGAGGTCAGCCCCAGCATTTT,TRBD1,once,TRBJ1-5,TRBV7-6
CASSPPPASSYEQYF,TGTGCCAGCAGCCCTCCGCCAGCCAGCTCCTACGAGCAGTACTTC,NA,once,TRBJ2-7,TRBV9
CASRGPNTGNTIYF,TGTGCCAGCAGGGGCCCTAATACGGGAAACACCATATATTTT,NA,NA,TRBJ1-3,TRBV2
CASSPRDRHTDTQYF,TGTGCCAGCAGCCCCCGGGACCGACACACAGATACGCAGTATTTT,NA,NA,TRBJ2-3,TRBV4-2
CASSSGTFAYEQYF,TGTGCCAGTAGCAGCGGGACGTTCGCCTACGAGCAGTACTTC,TRBD2,few,TRBJ2-7,TRBV19
CASNPGPQTQYF,TGTGCCAGCAACCCGGGACCGCAGACCCAGTACTTC,NA,NA,TRBJ2-5,TRBV6-1
CASDLGSTDTQYF,TGTGCCAGCGATCTCGGGAGCACAGATACGCAGTATTTT,NA,NA,TRBJ2-3,TRBV7-9
CASHGVGNTGELFF,TGTGCCAGCCACGGGGTTGGGAACACCGGGGAGCTGTTTTTT,NA,NA,TRBJ2-2,TRBV7-9
CASSPGLGETQYF,TGTGCCAGCTCACCAGGACTCGGGGAGACCCAGTACTTC,NA,NA,TRBJ2-5,TRBV18
CASSLAPGQGSYEQYF,TGTGCCAGCAGCTTAGCCCCGGGACAGGGGAGCTACGAGCAGTACTTC,TRBD1,NA,TRBJ2-7,TRBV7-9
CASRGVAGGLSEQFF,TGTGCCAGCAGGGGCGTAGCGGGAGGGCTCAGTGAGCAGTTCTTC,TRBD2,few,TRBJ2-1,TRBV6-5
CASSTGTGGGGQYF,TGTGCCAGCAGCACCGGGACAGGGGGCGGAGGGCAGTACTTC,TRBD1,NA,TRBJ2-7,TRBV11-2
CASRFTDRGEQYF,TGTGCCAGCAGGTTCACAGACAGGGGGGAGCAGTACTTC,TRBD1,NA,TRBJ2-7,TRBV6-6
CASKSGVGTDTQYF,TGTGCCAGCAAAAGCGGGGTGGGCACAGATACGCAGTATTTT,TRBD2,few,TRBJ2-3,TRBV9
CASLRAGGISGANVLTF,TGTGCCAGCCTGAGAGCGGGCGGGATCTCTGGGGCCAACGTCCTGACTTTC,NA,few,TRBJ2-6,TRBV5-4
CASSEQRGETQYF,TGCGCCAGCAGCGAACAGAGGGGGGAGACCCAGTACTTC,NA,NA,TRBJ2-5,TRBV10-1
CAISGTLTGELFF,TGTGCCATCAGTGGAACACTCACCGGGGAGCTGTTTTTT,NA,few,TRBJ2-2,TRBV10-3
CASSLRSASEETQYF,TGTGCCAGCAGCTTACGGTCGGCTAGCGAAGAGACCCAGTACTTC,NA,NA,TRBJ2-5,TRBV7-6
CASSPDQGTEQFF,TGTGCCAGCTCACCAGATCAGGGGACAGAGCAGTTCTTC,NA,NA,TRBJ2-1,TRBV18
CASWGTSGRSDTQYF,TGTGCCAGCTGGGGGACTAGCGGGAGGTCAGATACGCAGTATTTT,TRBD2,NA,TRBJ2-3,TRBV6-1
CSVDRQGRGYTF,TGCAGCGTTGATAGGCAGGGTCGGGGCTACACCTTC,NA,NA,TRBJ1-2,TRBV29-1
CASTLDPSGSINEQFF,TGTGCCAGCACCCTGGATCCTAGCGGGAGCATCAATGAGCAGTTCTTC,TRBD2,NA,TRBJ2-1,TRBV27
CASSLGGYSNQPQHF,TGCGCCAGCAGCTTGGGGGGGTATAGCAATCAGCCCCAGCATTTT,NA,NA,TRBJ1-5,TRBV5-1